This T cell receptor (beta chain) appears in the sequencing data of a study of T-cell reconstitution after alpha-beta-depleted transplantation in children. General observations from the study: It was newly produced T cells that mostly accounted for T-cell counts and diversity one year after transplant. About two months after transplant, alpha-beta T cells reportedly came from several hundred expanded graft clones.

Of note for this clonotype: Its antigen is as yet unknown. This is likely a read error, given that the CDR3 carries no conserved phenylalanine or tryptophan at its end.

Construction of the TCRbeta library involved unique molecular identifiers. TCRdb independently ran MiXCR on the PCR reads; one entry per CDR3 protein. The data show 300,000 to 350,000 distinct CDR3 sequences, with 23% seen just once and 9.5% to 13% held by the top ten. This CDR3 comprises 17 residues. V was shortened by 0 bases and J by 0 bases, with 14 bases between the two germline ends. Per the germline V gene, CDR1 is MNHEY and CDR2 is SVGAGI. The TCR originated in a male patient younger than 18 who had a stem cell transplant for acute lymphoblastic leukemia, so the T cells may come from the graft donor. The input for sequencing was PBMCs, mostly from graft donor cells, taken 180 days after TCRalphabeta/CD19-depleted stem cell transplant. V usage is TRBV6-5 and J usage is TRBJ1-1, with a weak D call TRBD1 (5 bases). The CDR3 sequence: CASSYSGRGRMNTEAFI. Here the CDR3 DNA reads TGTGCCAGCAGTTACTCAGGGAGGGGTAGAATGAACACTGAAGCTTTCATT.